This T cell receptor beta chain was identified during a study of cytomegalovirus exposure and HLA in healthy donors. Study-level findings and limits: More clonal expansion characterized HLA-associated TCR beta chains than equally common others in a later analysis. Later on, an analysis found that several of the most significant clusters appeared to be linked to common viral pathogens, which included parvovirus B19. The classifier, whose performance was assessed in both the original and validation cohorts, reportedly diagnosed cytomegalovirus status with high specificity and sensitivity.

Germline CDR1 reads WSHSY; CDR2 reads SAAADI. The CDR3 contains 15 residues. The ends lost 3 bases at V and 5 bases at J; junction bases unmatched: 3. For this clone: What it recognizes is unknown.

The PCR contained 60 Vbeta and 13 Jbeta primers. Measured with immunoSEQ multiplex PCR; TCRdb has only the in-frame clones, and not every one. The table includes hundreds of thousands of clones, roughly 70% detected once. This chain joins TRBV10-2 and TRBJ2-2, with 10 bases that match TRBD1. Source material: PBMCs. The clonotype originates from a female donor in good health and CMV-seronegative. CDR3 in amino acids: CASSDRGQGTGELFF. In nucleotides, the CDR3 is TGCGCCAGCAGTGATCGGGGACAGGGGACCGGGGAGCTGTTTTTT.